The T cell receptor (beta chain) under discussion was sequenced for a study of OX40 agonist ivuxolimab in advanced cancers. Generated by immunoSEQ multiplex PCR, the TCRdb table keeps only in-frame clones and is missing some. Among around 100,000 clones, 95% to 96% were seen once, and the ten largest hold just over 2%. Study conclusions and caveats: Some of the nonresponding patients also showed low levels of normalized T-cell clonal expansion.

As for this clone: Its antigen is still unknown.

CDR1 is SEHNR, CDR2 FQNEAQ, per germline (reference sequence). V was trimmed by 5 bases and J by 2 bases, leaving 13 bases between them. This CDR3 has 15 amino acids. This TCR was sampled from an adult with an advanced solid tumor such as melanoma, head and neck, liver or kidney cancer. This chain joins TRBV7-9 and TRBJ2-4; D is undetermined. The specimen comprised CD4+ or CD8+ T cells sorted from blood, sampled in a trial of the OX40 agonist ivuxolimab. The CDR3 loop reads CASSTSGISKNIQYF. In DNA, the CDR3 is TGTGCCAGCAGCACCTCAGGTATCTCCAAAAACATTCAGTACTTC. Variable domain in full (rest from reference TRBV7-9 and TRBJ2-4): DTGVSQNPRHKITKRGQNVTFRCDPISEHNRLYWYRQTLGQGPEFLTYFQNEAQLEKSRLLSDRFSAERPKGSFSTLEIQRTEQGDSAMYLCASSTSGISKNIQYFGAGTRLSVL.